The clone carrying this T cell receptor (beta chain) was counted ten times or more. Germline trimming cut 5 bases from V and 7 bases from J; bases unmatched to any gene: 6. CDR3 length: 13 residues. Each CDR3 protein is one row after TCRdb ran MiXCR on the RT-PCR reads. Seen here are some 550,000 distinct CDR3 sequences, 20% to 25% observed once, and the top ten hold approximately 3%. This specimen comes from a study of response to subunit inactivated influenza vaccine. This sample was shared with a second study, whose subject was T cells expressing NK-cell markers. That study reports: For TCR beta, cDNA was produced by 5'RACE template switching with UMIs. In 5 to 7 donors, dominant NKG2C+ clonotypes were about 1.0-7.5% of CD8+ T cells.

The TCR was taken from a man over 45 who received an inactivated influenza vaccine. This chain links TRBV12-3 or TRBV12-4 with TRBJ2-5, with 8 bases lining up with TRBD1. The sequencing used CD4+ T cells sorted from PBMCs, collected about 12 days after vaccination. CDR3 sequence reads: CASSRTGTVTQYF. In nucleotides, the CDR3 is TGTGCCAGCAGTCGGACAGGGACAGTGACCCAGTACTTC.